Listed below are T cell receptor beta chains from one sample, sequenced in a study of cytomegalovirus exposure and HLA in healthy donors. Using immunoSEQ multiplex PCR, the repertoire was profiled, and TCRdb retains in-frame clones only, with some absent. The sample carries 110,000 or so clones, roughly 70% recorded once. Sequenced input: PBMCs. The receptors here all came from a man between 18 and 29 years old in good health and CMV-seropositive. The CDR3 runs from the conserved cysteine through the conserved F or W. Each record gives: V gene, D gene, J gene, clone size, CDR3 DNA, CDR3 protein. The D gene is left open where the match is weak. The size field is filled for only some rows; it gives once, few, many or a size class.

V gene: TRBV10-3
D gene: .
J gene: TRBJ1-2
clone size: .
CDR3 DNA: TGTGCCATCAGTGCCAGGGGAGGCTACACCTTC
CDR3 protein: CAISARGGYTF

V gene: TRBV30
D gene: .
J gene: TRBJ2-7
clone size: .
CDR3 DNA: TGTGCCTGGTCTGGGGGAGGAGAGCAGTACTTC
CDR3 protein: CAWSGGGEQYF

V gene: TRBV6-5
D gene: TRBD1
J gene: TRBJ1-1
clone size: .
CDR3 DNA: TGTGCCAGCAGTTTACGGACAGGGCTCACTGAAGCTTTCTTT
CDR3 protein: CASSLRTGLTEAFF

V gene: TRBV7-2
D gene: .
J gene: TRBJ2-3
clone size: .
CDR3 DNA: TGTGCCAGCAGCTTAGATGCGGGCCTCTCAGATACGCAGTATTTT
CDR3 protein: CASSLDAGLSDTQYF

V gene: TRBV6-5
D gene: TRBD1
J gene: TRBJ1-6
clone size: once
CDR3 DNA: TGTGCCAGCAGGACGAGGACAGGGGGCGTCTCACCCCTCCACTTT
CDR3 protein: CASRTRTGGVSPLHF

V gene: TRBV30
D gene: .
J gene: TRBJ1-2
clone size: .
CDR3 DNA: TGTGCCTGGAGAAAACTAGGGGGATCCGATGGCTACACCTTC
CDR3 protein: CAWRKLGGSDGYTF

V gene: TRBV6-5
D gene: .
J gene: TRBJ1-6
clone size: .
CDR3 DNA: TGTGCCAGCAGAGCGGGACACAAACTTAATTCACCCCTCCACTTT
CDR3 protein: CASRAGHKLNSPLHF

V gene: TRBV5-1
D gene: TRBD2
J gene: TRBJ2-3
clone size: .
CDR3 DNA: TGCGCCAGCAGGGAGGTAGCGGGCCAAGATACGCAGTATTTT
CDR3 protein: CASREVAGQDTQYF

V gene: TRBV11-2
D gene: .
J gene: TRBJ2-7
clone size: .
CDR3 DNA: TGTGCCAGCAGCGCCCTCCGGTACGAGCAGTACTTC
CDR3 protein: CASSALRYEQYF

V gene: TRBV4-1
D gene: TRBD2
J gene: TRBJ2-3
clone size: few
CDR3 DNA: TGCGCCAGCAGCCAAAGGGAGATTAGCGGGGTGCCCACAGATACGCAGTATTTT
CDR3 protein: CASSQREISGVPTDTQYF

V gene: TRBV1
D gene: .
J gene: TRBJ1-2
clone size: few
CDR3 DNA: TGCACCAGCAGCCAAACCGGGGACTATGGCTACACCTTC
CDR3 protein: CTSSQTGDYGYTF

V gene: TRBV4-2
D gene: .
J gene: TRBJ2-1
clone size: .
CDR3 DNA: TGTGCCAGCAGCCAAGATAGTTCATTGGGCGGGGCTTCTGAGCAGTTCTTC
CDR3 protein: CASSQDSSLGGASEQFF

V gene: TRBV27
D gene: TRBD1
J gene: TRBJ1-6
clone size: .
CDR3 DNA: TGTGCCAGCTTTCCGACCGGGACAGGGGGATCACCCCTCCACTTT
CDR3 protein: CASFPTGTGGSPLHF

V gene: TRBV5-1
D gene: .
J gene: TRBJ2-3
clone size: .
CDR3 DNA: TGCGCCAGCAGTGGGCGGGCCAATTCCGGCCGTTCAGATACGCAGTATTTT
CDR3 protein: CASSGRANSGRSDTQYF

V gene: TRBV30
D gene: TRBD1
J gene: TRBJ1-6
clone size: few
CDR3 DNA: TGTGCCTGGAGTGGGGGACAGCATAATTCACCCCTCCACTTT
CDR3 protein: CAWSGGQHNSPLHF

V gene: TRBV19
D gene: TRBD2
J gene: TRBJ2-1
clone size: few
CDR3 DNA: TGTGCCAGTAGTCCAAGCGGGGGCGACTACAATGAGCAGTTCTTC
CDR3 protein: CASSPSGGDYNEQFF

V gene: TRBV19
D gene: .
J gene: TRBJ1-5
clone size: few
CDR3 DNA: TGTGCCACAAGACAGAGTTATGGCAATCAGCCCCAGCATTTT
CDR3 protein: CATRQSYGNQPQHF

V gene: TRBV6-5
D gene: .
J gene: TRBJ2-2
clone size: few
CDR3 DNA: TGTGCCAGCAGTCAAGGGGTAGGGGAGCTGTTTTTT
CDR3 protein: CASSQGVGELFF

V gene: TRBV28
D gene: .
J gene: TRBJ1-2
clone size: .
CDR3 DNA: TGTGCCAGCAGTCCCAGTAACTATGGCTACACCTTC
CDR3 protein: CASSPSNYGYTF

V gene: TRBV6-5
D gene: TRBD1
J gene: TRBJ2-3
clone size: .
CDR3 DNA: TGTGCCAGCAGTCGACAGGGAACAGATACGCAGTATTTT
CDR3 protein: CASSRQGTDTQYF

V gene: TRBV7-9
D gene: .
J gene: TRBJ2-5
clone size: .
CDR3 DNA: TGTGCCAGCAGCTTACAGGGGATCCAAGAGACCCAGTACTTC
CDR3 protein: CASSLQGIQETQYF

V gene: TRBV6-6
D gene: .
J gene: TRBJ2-1
clone size: .
CDR3 DNA: TGTGCCAGCAGCCAGGGTAACACGGGTCGTGGGCGGATCTTC
CDR3 protein: CASSQGNTGRGRIF

V gene: TRBV14
D gene: .
J gene: TRBJ2-7
clone size: .
CDR3 DNA: TGTGCCAGCAAAGTTCCCCCGACACCGCAGTACTTC
CDR3 protein: CASKVPPTPQYF

V gene: TRBV19
D gene: .
J gene: TRBJ2-1
clone size: .
CDR3 DNA: TGTGCCACAACAGTCTACAATGAGCAGTTCTTC
CDR3 protein: CATTVYNEQFF

V gene: TRBV5-6
D gene: TRBD2
J gene: TRBJ2-2
clone size: .
CDR3 DNA: TGTGCCAGCAGCCCACTCCCAGGACTAGCGGGGGCCAACACCGGGGAGCTGTTTTTT
CDR3 protein: CASSPLPGLAGANTGELFF

V gene: TRBV7-3
D gene: .
J gene: TRBJ2-2
clone size: few
CDR3 DNA: TGTGCCAGCAGCCCCCTGGAGGGGAACACCGGGGAGCTGTTTTTT
CDR3 protein: CASSPLEGNTGELFF

V gene: TRBV14
D gene: TRBD2
J gene: TRBJ2-2
clone size: .
CDR3 DNA: TGTGCCAGCAGCCCGACTAGCGGGAGCCCGGGGGAGCTGTTTTTT
CDR3 protein: CASSPTSGSPGELFF

V gene: TRBV19
D gene: TRBD1
J gene: TRBJ2-1
clone size: .
CDR3 DNA: TGTGCCAGTAGTATGGGCAGGGGGCTCTACAATGAGCAGTTCTTC
CDR3 protein: CASSMGRGLYNEQFF